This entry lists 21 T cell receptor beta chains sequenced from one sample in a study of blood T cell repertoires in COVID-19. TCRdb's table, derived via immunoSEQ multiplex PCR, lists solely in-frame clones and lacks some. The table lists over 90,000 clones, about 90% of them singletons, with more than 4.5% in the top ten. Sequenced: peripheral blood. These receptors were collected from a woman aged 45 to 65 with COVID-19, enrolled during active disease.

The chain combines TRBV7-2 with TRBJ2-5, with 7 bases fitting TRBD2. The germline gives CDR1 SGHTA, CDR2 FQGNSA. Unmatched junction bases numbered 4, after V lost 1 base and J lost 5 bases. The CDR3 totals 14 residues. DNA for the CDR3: TGTGCCAGCAGCTTAGTGGCTAGCGGCGAGACCCAGTACTTC. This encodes CASSLVASGETQYF. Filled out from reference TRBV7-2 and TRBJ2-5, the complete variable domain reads GAGVSQSPSNKVTEKGKDVELRCDPISGHTALYWYRQSLGQGLEFLIYFQGNSAPDKSGLPSDRFSAERTGGSVSTLTIQRTQQEDSAVYLCASSLVASGETQYFGPGTRLLVL.

CDR3 residues: CASGTSGGGPYNEQFF. CDR3 coding DNA: TGTGCCAGCGGGACTAGCGGGGGCGGGCCCTACAATGAGCAGTTCTTC. V usage is TRBV9 and J usage is TRBJ2-1; 14 bases fit TRBD2. The CDR3 has 16 residues. Germline V CDR1 and CDR2: SGDLS, YYNGEE. The V and J ends lost 7 bases and 2 bases, in that order; junction bases with no gene match: 5. Variable domain in full (rest from reference TRBV9 and TRBJ2-1): DSGVTQTPKHLITATGQRVTLRCSPRSGDLSVYWYQQSLDQGLQFLIQYYNGEERAKGNILERFSAQQFPDLHSELNLSSLELGDSALYFCASGTSGGGPYNEQFFGPGTRLTVL.

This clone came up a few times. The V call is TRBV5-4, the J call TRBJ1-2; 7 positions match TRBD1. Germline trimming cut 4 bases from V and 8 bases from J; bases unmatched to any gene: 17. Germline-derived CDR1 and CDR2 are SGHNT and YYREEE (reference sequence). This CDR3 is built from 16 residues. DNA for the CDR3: TGTGCCAGCAGCCAGCGATCGACAGGGCCCCTTTTCGGCTACACCTTC. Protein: CASSQRSTGPLFGYTF. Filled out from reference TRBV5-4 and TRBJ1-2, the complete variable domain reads ETGVTQSPTHLIKTRGQQVTLRCSSQSGHNTVSWYQQALGQGPQFIFQYYREEENGRGNFPPRFSGLQFPNYSSELNVNALELDDSALYLCASSQRSTGPLFGYTFGSGTRLTVV.

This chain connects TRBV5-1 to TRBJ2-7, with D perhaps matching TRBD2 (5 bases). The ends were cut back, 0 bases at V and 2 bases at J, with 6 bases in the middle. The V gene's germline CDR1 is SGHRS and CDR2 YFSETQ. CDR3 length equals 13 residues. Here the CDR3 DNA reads TGCGCCAGCAGCTTGGCGGGGACCTACGAGCAGTACTTC. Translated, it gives CASSLAGTYEQYF.

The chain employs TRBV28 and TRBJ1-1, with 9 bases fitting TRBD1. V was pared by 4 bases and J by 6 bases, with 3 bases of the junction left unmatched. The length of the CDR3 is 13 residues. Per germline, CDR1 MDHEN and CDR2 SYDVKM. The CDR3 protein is CASSSGQGSEAFF. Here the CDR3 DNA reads TGTGCCAGCAGTTCGGGACAGGGATCTGAAGCTTTCTTT.

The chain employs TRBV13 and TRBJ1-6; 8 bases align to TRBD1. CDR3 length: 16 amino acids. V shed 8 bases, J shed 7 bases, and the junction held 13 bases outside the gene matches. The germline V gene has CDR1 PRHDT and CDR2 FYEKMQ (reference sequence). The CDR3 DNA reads TGTGCCAGCGGTCGTACCGGGACAGGACTAAATTCACCCCTCCACTTT. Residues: CASGRTGTGLNSPLHF.

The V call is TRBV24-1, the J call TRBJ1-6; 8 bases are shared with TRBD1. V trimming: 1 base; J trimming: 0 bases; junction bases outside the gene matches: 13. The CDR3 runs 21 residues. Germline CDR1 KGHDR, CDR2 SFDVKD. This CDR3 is CATSDFPTGVSFNSYNSPLHF. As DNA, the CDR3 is TGTGCCACCAGTGATTTTCCGACAGGGGTGAGTTTCAACTCCTATAATTCACCCCTCCACTTT.

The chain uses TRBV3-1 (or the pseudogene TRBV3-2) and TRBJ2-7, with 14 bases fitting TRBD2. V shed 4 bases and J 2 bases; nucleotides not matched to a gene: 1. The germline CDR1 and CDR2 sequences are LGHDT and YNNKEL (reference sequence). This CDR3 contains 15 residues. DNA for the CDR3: TGTGCCAGCAGCCCGACTAGCGGGGGGGCCTACGAGCAGTACTTC. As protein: CASSPTSGGAYEQYF.

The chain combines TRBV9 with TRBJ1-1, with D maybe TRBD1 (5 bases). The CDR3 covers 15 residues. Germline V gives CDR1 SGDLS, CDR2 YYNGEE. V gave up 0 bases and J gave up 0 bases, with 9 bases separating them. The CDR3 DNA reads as TGTGCCAGCAGCGTAGCTACAGGATTGAACACTGAAGCTTTCTTT. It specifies CASSVATGLNTEAFF.

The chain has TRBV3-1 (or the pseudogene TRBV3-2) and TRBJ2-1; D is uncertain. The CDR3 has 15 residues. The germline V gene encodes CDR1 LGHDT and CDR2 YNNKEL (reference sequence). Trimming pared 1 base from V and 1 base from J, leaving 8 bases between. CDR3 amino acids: CASSQAAGSYNEQFF. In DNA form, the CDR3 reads TGTGCCAGCAGCCAAGCTGCAGGTTCCTACAATGAGCAGTTCTTC.

The CDR3 region has the DNA TGTGCCAGCAGTCCCCTTTCCCCGGGGAGAGGTACGCAGTATTTT. This translates into CASSPLSPGRGTQYF. J is TRBJ2-3 and V is TRBV27; D possibly corresponds to TRBD2 (5 bases). Germline V gene sequence: CDR1 MNHEY, CDR2 SMNVEV (reference sequence). Trimming cost V 5 bases and J 8 bases, with 20 bases left between them. This CDR3 has 15 amino acids.

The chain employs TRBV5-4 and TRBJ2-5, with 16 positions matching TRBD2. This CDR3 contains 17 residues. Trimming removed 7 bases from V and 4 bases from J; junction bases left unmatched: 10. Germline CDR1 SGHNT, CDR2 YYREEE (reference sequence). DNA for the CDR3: TGTGCCAGCCAATCGGGACTAGCGGGGGGGCTTGGAGAGACCCAGTACTTC. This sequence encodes CASQSGLAGGLGETQYF.

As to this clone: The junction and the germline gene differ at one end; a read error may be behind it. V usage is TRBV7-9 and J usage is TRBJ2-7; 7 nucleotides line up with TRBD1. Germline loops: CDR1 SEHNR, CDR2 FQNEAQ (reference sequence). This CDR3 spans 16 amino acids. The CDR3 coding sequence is TGTGCCAGCAGGGAAAAAACAGGGGCCTCAATCCATAATCTCTGCTTC. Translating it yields CASREKTGASIHNLCF.

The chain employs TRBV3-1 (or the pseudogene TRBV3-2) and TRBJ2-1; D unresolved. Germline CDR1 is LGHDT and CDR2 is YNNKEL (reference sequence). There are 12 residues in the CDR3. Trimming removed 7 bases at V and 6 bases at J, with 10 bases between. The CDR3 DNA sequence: TGTGCCAGCAAGGCGGAAGGCAATGAGCAGTTCTTC. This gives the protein CASKAEGNEQFF.

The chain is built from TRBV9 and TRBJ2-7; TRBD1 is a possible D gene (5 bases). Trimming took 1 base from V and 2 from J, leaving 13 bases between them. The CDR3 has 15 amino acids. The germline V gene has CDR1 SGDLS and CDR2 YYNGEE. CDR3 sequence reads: CASSVNPDTPYEQYF. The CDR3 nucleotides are TGTGCCAGCAGCGTAAATCCGGACACCCCCTACGAGCAGTACTTC.

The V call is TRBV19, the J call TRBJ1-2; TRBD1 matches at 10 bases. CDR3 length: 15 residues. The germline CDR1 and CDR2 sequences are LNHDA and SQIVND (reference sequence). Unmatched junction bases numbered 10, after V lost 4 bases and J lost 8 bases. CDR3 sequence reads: CASSSHDRGRWGYTF. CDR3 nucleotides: TGTGCCAGTAGTAGCCATGACAGGGGGCGATGGGGCTACACCTTC.

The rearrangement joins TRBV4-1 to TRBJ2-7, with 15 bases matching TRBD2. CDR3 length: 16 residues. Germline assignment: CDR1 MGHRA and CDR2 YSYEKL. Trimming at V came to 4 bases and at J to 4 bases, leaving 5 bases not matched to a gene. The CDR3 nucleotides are TGCGCCAGCAGCCTTGGACTAGCGGGGGGGCCATACGAGCAGTACTTC. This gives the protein CASSLGLAGGPYEQYF.

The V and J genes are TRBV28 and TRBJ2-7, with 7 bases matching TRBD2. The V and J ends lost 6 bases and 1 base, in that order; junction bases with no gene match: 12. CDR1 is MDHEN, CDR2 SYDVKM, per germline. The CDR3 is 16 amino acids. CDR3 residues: CASSSPWERGSYEQYF. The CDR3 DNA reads TGTGCCAGCAGCTCCCCCTGGGAGCGGGGATCCTACGAGCAGTACTTC.

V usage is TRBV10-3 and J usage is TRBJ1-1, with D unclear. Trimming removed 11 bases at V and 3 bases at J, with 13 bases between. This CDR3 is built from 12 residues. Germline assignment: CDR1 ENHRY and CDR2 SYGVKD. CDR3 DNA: TGTGCCGCCGAGAACGGGGACACTGAAGCTTTCTTT. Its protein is CAAENGDTEAFF.

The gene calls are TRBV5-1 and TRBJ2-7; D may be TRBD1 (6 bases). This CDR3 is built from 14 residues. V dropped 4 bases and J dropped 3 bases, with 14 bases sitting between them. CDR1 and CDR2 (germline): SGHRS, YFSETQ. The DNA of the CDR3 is TGCGCCAGCAGCATCACAGGGTCCGACTACGAGCAGTACTTC. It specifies CASSITGSDYEQYF.

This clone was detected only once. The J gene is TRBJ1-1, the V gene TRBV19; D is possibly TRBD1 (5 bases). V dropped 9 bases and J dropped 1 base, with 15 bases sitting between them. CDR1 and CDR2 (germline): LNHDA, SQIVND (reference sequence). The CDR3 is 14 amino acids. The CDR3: CARGDPGGNTEAFF. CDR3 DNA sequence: TGTGCCAGGGGGGACCCGGGAGGGAACACTGAAGCTTTCTTT.